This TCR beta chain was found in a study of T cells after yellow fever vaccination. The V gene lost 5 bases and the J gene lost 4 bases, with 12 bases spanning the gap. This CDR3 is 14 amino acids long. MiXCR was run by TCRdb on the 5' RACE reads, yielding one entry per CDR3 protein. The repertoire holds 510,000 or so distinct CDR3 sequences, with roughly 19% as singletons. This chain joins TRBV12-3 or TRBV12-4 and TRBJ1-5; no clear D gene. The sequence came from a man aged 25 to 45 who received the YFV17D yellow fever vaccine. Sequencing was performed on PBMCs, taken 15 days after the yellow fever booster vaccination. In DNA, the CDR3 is TGTGCCAGCAGTCCAGGAAAATTTAATCAGCCCCAGCATTTT. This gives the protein CASSPGKFNQPQHF.